This entry concerns a single T cell receptor (beta chain). Antigen: not known. This record comes from a study of post-analysis software for immune sequencing data. Across the study: Patients with relapsing-remitting, secondary progressive and progressive-relapsing multiple sclerosis courses were all represented.

Points from the study as a whole: For normalized Chao1 diversity, multiple sclerosis patients scored significantly lower than controls did. F-measure co-clustering was strong for batch-matched samples.

The authors incorporated unique molecular identifiers into the TCR beta cDNA libraries. With roughly 1 to 10 million T cells as the source, some 500,000 cDNA molecules resulted. In TCRdb, the PCR reads were re-called with MiXCR into one record per CDR3 protein. The sample holds 450,000 to 700,000 distinct CDR3 sequences; 44% are singletons and the top ten take 1.5% to 2%. The sample comprised blood. The sequence came from a girl between 5 and 17 years old with multiple sclerosis.

The CDR3 here is CSAKGQNSGNTIYF. CDR3 DNA: TGCAGTGCTAAGGGACAGAACTCTGGAAACACCATATATTTT. The genes are TRBV20-1 and TRBJ1-3; 7 nucleotides agree with TRBD1. With 4 bases clipped from V and 0 bases from J, the junction kept 3 bases outside the gene matches. Germline V gives CDR1 DFQATT, CDR2 SNEGSKA (reference sequence). The length of the CDR3 is 14 residues.